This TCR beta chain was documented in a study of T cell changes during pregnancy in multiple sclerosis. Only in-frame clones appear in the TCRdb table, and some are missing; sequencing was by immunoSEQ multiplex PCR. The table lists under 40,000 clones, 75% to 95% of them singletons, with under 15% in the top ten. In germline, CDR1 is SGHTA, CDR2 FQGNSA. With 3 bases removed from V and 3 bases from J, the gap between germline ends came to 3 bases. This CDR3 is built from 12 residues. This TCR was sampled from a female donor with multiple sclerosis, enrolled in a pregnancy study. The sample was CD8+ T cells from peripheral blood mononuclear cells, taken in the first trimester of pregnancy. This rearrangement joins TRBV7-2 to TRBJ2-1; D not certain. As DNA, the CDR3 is TGTGCCAGCAGCTTTATCTACAATGAGCAGTTCTTC. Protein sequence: CASSFIYNEQFF.